The rows below give T cell receptor beta chains drawn from one sample of a study of cytomegalovirus exposure and HLA in healthy donors. Clones were read by immunoSEQ multiplex PCR, and TCRdb kept only the in-frame ones, dropping some. The table shows 110,000 to 150,000 clones, with roughly 80% occurring only once. Sequencing was performed on PBMCs. The receptors derive from a woman between 45 and 60 years old in good health and CMV-seropositive. Each CDR3 is given without its conserved first and last residue. Clone size is shown for a subset of rows, as once, few, many or a class of expanded clone.

clone size | J gene | V gene | CDR3 protein
- | TRBJ1-2 | TRBV4-3 | ASSQEAHYGYT
- | TRBJ1-2 | TRBV5-6 | ASSRAGTGGFPNYGYT
- | TRBJ2-7 | TRBV28 | ASKGGYEQY
- | TRBJ2-5 | TRBV6-6 | ASSQGVETQY
- | TRBJ1-2 | TRBV18 | ASSPTGTGYYGYT
- | TRBJ1-6 | TRBV5-4 | ASSPVTGTGNSPLH
- | TRBJ1-4 | TRBV2 | ASRRDRGFTNEKLF
- | TRBJ1-1 | TRBV11-2 | ASSLGVTFRGP
- | TRBJ2-2 | TRBV19 | ASSIQPPGLSNTGELF
- | TRBJ1-2 | TRBV7-3 | ASSLQGGDGYT
- | TRBJ2-1 | TRBV25-1 | ASRGTGYNEQF
- | TRBJ2-7 | TRBV7-3 | ASSSQVSYEQY
- | TRBJ1-1 | TRBV15 | ATSRGEQGVGSEAF
- | - | TRBV2 | ASSEITYEQY
few | TRBJ1-3 | TRBV6-5 | ASRRDPEDTIY
- | TRBJ2-4 | TRBV30 | AWSVTGDIQY
- | TRBJ2-7 | TRBV19 | ASSKDLGVEQY
- | TRBJ1-6 | TRBV5-6 | ASSPGGQGRNSPLH
- | TRBJ1-6 | TRBV5-1 | ASNPTAGGNSPLH
- | TRBJ2-7 | TRBV6-5 | ASSGRDREDEQY
- | TRBJ1-5 | TRBV29-1 | SVSSGVGQPQH
- | TRBJ1-4 | TRBV6-1 | ASSARTGNEKLF
- | TRBJ1-2 | TRBV2 | ASRGQGGSYGYT
- | TRBJ2-5 | TRBV27 | ASSTWALAGPGTQY
- | TRBJ2-3 | TRBV11-2 | ASSSLRQGDTQY
- | TRBJ2-2 | TRBV30 | AWTGLGTGETGELF
- | TRBJ2-7 | TRBV4-3 | ASSPTGTGGYEQY
- | TRBJ2-7 | TRBV5-1 | ASSLGAGDYEQY
once | TRBJ2-7 | TRBV7-2 | ASSLDPIKSYEQY
- | TRBJ1-1 | TRBV5-1 | ASSRDANSGTEAF
- | TRBJ2-3 | TRBV23-1 | ASHSSGSTDTQY
- | TRBJ1-5 | TRBV7-9 | ASSPPDSNQPQH
- | TRBJ1-2 | TRBV6-1 | ASHGRVYGYT
- | TRBJ2-2 | TRBV7-8 | ASSTGVTGELF
- | TRBJ1-1 | TRBV6-1 | ASSEVEQGAYGNTEAF
- | TRBJ1-5 | TRBV4-1 | ASSQGGQGWNQPQH
- | TRBJ2-6 | TRBV10-3 | AISEDRADSGANVLT
- | TRBJ1-1 | TRBV5-1 | ASSPLRGTEAF
- | TRBJ1-6 | TRBV19 | ASSDTGSSSYNSPLH
once | TRBJ2-1 | TRBV10-3 | AISPPLAGGRYNEQF
- | TRBJ2-2 | TRBV18 | ASSPRAPGTDPNTGELF
- | - | TRBV6-6 | ASNQPTGGPYEQY
- | TRBJ2-3 | TRBV5-1 | ASSFSGRGDGDTQY
- | TRBJ2-2 | TRBV7-6 | ASSFSGGAVGELF
- | TRBJ2-3 | TRBV25-1 | ASSDPRTSGDTQY
- | TRBJ2-5 | TRBV7-2 | ASSFISQETQY
- | TRBJ1-2 | TRBV6-6 | ASSYSVSRVYGYT
- | TRBJ2-7 | TRBV11-3 | ASSLGSGGNYEQY
- | TRBJ1-5 | TRBV6-6 | ASGESQGSQPQH
- | TRBJ1-3 | TRBV11-2 | ASSLALGTSSGNTIY
once | TRBJ2-3 | TRBV10-3 | ATRLAGKDTQY
- | TRBJ1-1 | TRBV7-8 | ASSRQRTLNTEAF
- | TRBJ2-2 | TRBV7-2 | ASSLGLLPGELF
few | TRBJ1-1 | TRBV10-3 | AISETGGSTEAF
- | TRBJ2-1 | TRBV6-1 | ASSERTSEGNEQF
- | TRBJ1-2 | TRBV28 | ATTGGSLYGYT
- | TRBJ1-2 | TRBV19 | ASRRTDFYGYT
- | TRBJ1-1 | TRBV30 | AWSPSHLENTEAF
- | TRBJ1-1 | TRBV29-1 | SVEEGDREAF
few | TRBJ1-2 | TRBV4-1 | ASSLSRANYGYT